The 22 T cell receptor beta chains presented below share a single source sample, sequenced in a study of blood T cell repertoires in COVID-19. The repertoire was sequenced with immunoSEQ multiplex PCR; TCRdb's copy has only in-frame clones and lacks some. The repertoire has tens of thousands of clones, around 80% of them found once; the top ten carry about 5.2%. The specimen was peripheral blood. Receptor source: a human donor in a cohort sampled during active COVID-19.

The chain carries TRBV27 and TRBJ2-1, with a possible D match to TRBD1 (6 bases). The CDR3 contains 14 residues. Germline values: CDR1 MNHEY, CDR2 SMNVEV (reference sequence). V was shortened by 6 bases and J by 8 bases, with 17 bases between the two germline ends. The CDR3 sequence: CASRAIRGTYEQFF. The CDR3 DNA reads as TGTGCCAGCAGAGCCATCAGAGGGACATATGAGCAGTTCTTC.

The chain combines TRBV18 with TRBJ1-1; D might be TRBD1 (5 bases). Germline lookup yields CDR1 KGHSH and CDR2 LQKENI. Between the trimmed V and J ends, which lost 3 bases and 3 bases, there was a span of 8 bases. The CDR3 spans 13 residues. The CDR3 DNA follows: TGTGCCAGCTCACCTAAAGGGGACACTGAAGCTTTCTTT. This sequence encodes CASSPKGDTEAFF.

The rearrangement links TRBV6-4 to TRBJ2-1; 11 nucleotides align to TRBD2. Per germline, CDR1 MRHNA and CDR2 SNTAGT. The CDR3 extends over 15 amino acids. Germline trimming cut 5 bases from V and 1 base from J; bases unmatched to any gene: 1. This CDR3 reads CASSPSGGSYNEQFF. CDR3 DNA: TGTGCCAGCAGTCCTAGCGGGGGGTCCTACAATGAGCAGTTCTTC.

The rearrangement joins TRBV9 to TRBJ2-5, with 8 bases fitting TRBD2. Germline V gene data show CDR1 as SGDLS and CDR2 as YYNGEE. CDR3 length: 14 amino acids. Trimming cost V 6 bases and J 5 bases; bases outside gene matches: 9. The CDR3: CASTINGGEETQYF. The CDR3 DNA reads TGTGCCAGCACCATCAACGGGGGGGAGGAGACCCAGTACTTC.

The chain recombines TRBV5-5 with TRBJ2-2; 8 nucleotides match TRBD2. Germline trimming cut 4 bases from V and 3 bases from J; bases unmatched to any gene: 5. The CDR3 is 15 residues long. Germline CDR1 reads SGHKS; CDR2 reads YYEKEE (reference sequence). The CDR3 region has the DNA TGTGCCAGCAGCAAGACGGGGGGGTACACCGGGGAGCTGTTTTTT. Its translation is CASSKTGGYTGELFF.

This clone occurred once. This sequence joins TRBV6-4 and TRBJ1-2; unclear D gene. This CDR3 comprises 13 residues. The V gene's germline CDR1 is MRHNA and CDR2 SNTAGT. V gave up 3 bases and J gave up 4 bases, with 9 bases separating them. The CDR3 sequence: CASSEMAGYGYTF. The CDR3 DNA reads TGTGCCAGCAGTGAGATGGCAGGCTATGGCTACACCTTC.

The chain joins TRBV18 to TRBJ2-7, with 8 bases identical to TRBD1. This CDR3 spans 15 amino acids. Trimming took 1 base from V and 4 from J; bases not matched to a gene: 6. Per the germline V gene, CDR1 is KGHSH and CDR2 is LQKENI. CDR3 in DNA: TGTGCCAGCTCACCACGGACAGGGAACCCATACGAGCAGTACTTC. As protein: CASSPRTGNPYEQYF.

The chain is built from TRBV27 and TRBJ1-4, with D perhaps matching TRBD1 (6 bases). V shed 2 bases and J shed 3 bases, with 10 bases lying between them. Germline CDR1 is MNHEY and CDR2 is SMNVEV (reference sequence). The CDR3 totals 15 residues. Written as DNA, the CDR3 is TGTGCCAGCAGTTTAACAGGGAGAGCTAATGAAAAACTGTTTTTT. This translates into CASSLTGRANEKLFF.

The sample holds a few counts of this clone. The rearrangement joins TRBV13 to TRBJ1-2; weak D call: TRBD1 (5 bases). The V end lost 3 bases, the J end lost 6 bases, and 11 bases lay between the germline ends. CDR1 is PRHDT, CDR2 FYEKMQ, per germline (reference sequence). The CDR3 covers 13 residues. This chain's CDR3 is CASSFGRVDGYTF. CDR3 sequence (DNA): TGTGCCAGCAGCTTCGGCAGGGTTGATGGCTACACCTTC.

V is TRBV7-2 and J is TRBJ1-2; D gene uncertain. The CDR3 extends over 14 amino acids. Germline-derived CDR1 and CDR2 are SGHTA and FQGNSA. Between the trimmed V and J ends, which lost 5 bases and 8 bases, there was a span of 18 bases. In DNA form, the CDR3 reads TGTGCCAGCAGCGGAGACGGAAGAGTAACCGGCTACACCTTC. It translates to CASSGDGRVTGYTF.

The chain is built from TRBV7-2 and TRBJ1-1, with 7 bases that match TRBD1. The V and J ends lost 3 bases and 12 bases, in that order; junction bases with no gene match: 7. CDR3 length: 12 residues. Germline-derived CDR1 and CDR2 are SGHTA and FQGNSA. CDR3 sequence (DNA): TGTGCCAGCAGCTTTGGACAGGTGAAGACTTTCTTT. Its translation is CASSFGQVKTFF.

The gene calls are TRBV6-6 and TRBJ1-2; TRBD1 might be the D (5 bases). Germline CDR1 is MNHNY and CDR2 is SVGAGI (reference sequence). The CDR3 contains 14 residues. The V end was cut by 5 bases, the J end by 3 bases, with 13 bases between. Here the CDR3 reads CASSHLGGDYGYTF. The CDR3 region has the DNA TGTGCCAGCAGTCACTTGGGGGGGGACTATGGCTACACCTTC.

A word on this clone: At one end, the junction sequence differs from germline, possibly due to a read error. This chain connects TRBV5-1 to TRBJ2-1, with D perhaps matching TRBD2 (6 bases). Germline CDR1 is SGHRS and CDR2 is YFSETQ. The CDR3 is 16 residues long. Here the CDR3 reads CASSLGGVTPYDEQFF. The CDR3 DNA sequence: TGCGCCAGCAGCTTGGGGGGGGTAACTCCCTACGATGAGCAGTTCTTC.

The rearrangement joins TRBV10-2 to TRBJ1-2; no clear D gene. Germline CDR1 is WSHSY and CDR2 is SAAADI. With 0 bases removed from V and 4 bases from J, the gap between germline ends came to 3 bases. This CDR3 has 12 residues. The DNA of the CDR3 is TGCGCCAGCAGTGAGTCCAGCTATGGCTACACCTTC. Encoded protein: CASSESSYGYTF.

V and J are TRBV7-2 and TRBJ1-5; weak D call: TRBD1 (6 bases). The V end lost 3 bases, the J end lost 6 bases, and 15 bases lay between the germline ends. The CDR3 has 15 amino acids. CDR1 is SGHTA, CDR2 FQGNSA, per germline. The CDR3 DNA follows: TGTGCCAGCAGCTTCAATACAGGGTATGGTCAGCCCCAGCATTTT. Protein product: CASSFNTGYGQPQHF.

The V and J genes are TRBV5-5 and TRBJ1-1, with a possible D match to TRBD1 (6 bases). The CDR3 covers 14 residues. The V gene lost 4 bases and the J gene lost 1 base, with 11 bases spanning the gap. Germline V CDR1 and CDR2: SGHKS, YYEKEE (reference sequence). The CDR3 loop is CASSRRDKNTEAFF. The DNA of the CDR3 is TGTGCCAGCAGCCGCCGGGACAAGAACACTGAAGCTTTCTTT.

Only a few counts were recorded for this clone. The chain links TRBV20-1 to TRBJ1-1; no reliable D call. V was cut by 5 bases and J by 5 bases, with 9 bases left in between. Germline assignment: CDR1 DFQATT and CDR2 SNEGSKA (reference sequence). The CDR3 contains 11 residues. CDR3 bases: TGCAGTGCTCTCCCCCCGACTGAAGCTTTCTTT. Encoded protein: CSALPPTEAFF.

The chain recombines TRBV6-6 with TRBJ1-1; 7 bases match TRBD1. CDR1 is MNHNY, CDR2 SVGAGI, per germline (reference sequence). After removal of 4 bases from V and 4 bases from J, the junction contained 3 bases not matched to a gene. The CDR3 is 13 amino acids. The CDR3: CASSFGTVTEAFF. Written as DNA, the CDR3 is TGTGCCAGCAGTTTTGGGACAGTCACTGAAGCTTTCTTT.

This clone was observed once. CDR3 in amino acids: CASSQGQFTDTQYF. CDR3 DNA: TGTGCCAGCTCACAGGGACAGTTCACAGATACGCAGTATTTT. The rearrangement links TRBV18 to TRBJ2-3, with 7 bases aligning to TRBD1. There are 14 residues in the CDR3. V gave up 4 bases and J gave up 2 bases; unmatched junction bases: 3. Germline loops: CDR1 KGHSH, CDR2 LQKENI. The full variable domain, with the rest looked up from reference TRBV18 and TRBJ2-3, is NAGVMQNPRHLVRRRGQEARLRCSPMKGHSHVYWYRQLPEEGLKFMVYLQKENIIDESGMPKERFSAEFPKEGPSILRIQQVVRGDSAAYFCASSQGQFTDTQYFGPGTRLTVL.

The V gene is TRBV2, the J gene TRBJ2-7; 9 positions agree with TRBD1. The CDR3 totals 14 residues. V lost 8 bases to trimming and J lost 5 bases; unmatched junction nucleotides: 10. CDR1 and CDR2 from the germline V gene are SNHLY and FYNNEI. This chain's CDR3 is CASGYGTGYHEQYF. The CDR3 region has the DNA TGTGCCAGCGGGTACGGGACAGGGTACCACGAGCAGTACTTC.

This rearrangement joins TRBV7-9 to TRBJ2-1, with 9 bases identical to TRBD2. Germline V gene lookup returns CDR1 SEHNR and CDR2 FQNEAQ (reference sequence). The CDR3 runs 16 residues. V shed 1 base, J shed 5 bases, and the junction held 6 bases outside the gene matches. The CDR3 nucleotides are TGTGCCAGCAGCTTAGGGCTAGCGGGGACCCACAATGAGCAGTTCTTC. It yields the protein CASSLGLAGTHNEQFF.

The chain has TRBV5-1 and TRBJ1-1, with D perhaps TRBD1 (5 bases). CDR3 length: 15 amino acids. The V gene's germline CDR1 is SGHRS and CDR2 YFSETQ. With 4 bases removed from V and 1 base from J, the gap between germline ends came to 14 bases. CDR3 coding DNA: TGCGCCAGCAGCCGGGGGTCGGGGAAGAACACTGAAGCTTTCTTT. Translated: CASSRGSGKNTEAFF.